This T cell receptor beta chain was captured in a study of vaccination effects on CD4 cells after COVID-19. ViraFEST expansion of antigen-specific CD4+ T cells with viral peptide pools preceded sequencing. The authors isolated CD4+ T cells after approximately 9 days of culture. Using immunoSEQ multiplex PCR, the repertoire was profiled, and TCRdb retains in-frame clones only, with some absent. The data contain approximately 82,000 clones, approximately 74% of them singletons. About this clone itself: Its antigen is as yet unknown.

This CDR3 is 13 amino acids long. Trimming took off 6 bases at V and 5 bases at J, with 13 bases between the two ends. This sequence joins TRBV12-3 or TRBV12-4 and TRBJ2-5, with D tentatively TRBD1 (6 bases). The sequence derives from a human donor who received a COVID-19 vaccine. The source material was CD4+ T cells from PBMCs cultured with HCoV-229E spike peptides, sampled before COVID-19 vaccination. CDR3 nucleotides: TGTGCCAGCAGGGAACAGGGCCGGGAGACCCAGTACTTC. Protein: CASREQGRETQYF.